The present entry profiles one TCR beta chain with its context. This clone was detected only a few times. The target of this receptor is not known. No base-level quality is on record; no much larger clone is a single base apart. Patients with a history of autoimmune disease or receiving systemic immunosuppression were excluded from the trial. In every dose cohort, peripheral blood was drawn for TCR sequencing at baseline, cycle 4 day 1, and cycle 7 day 1. Samples came from an open-label, multicenter, first-in-human phase I dose-escalation trial of ivuxolimab. Adults with locally advanced or metastatic melanoma, renal cell, hepatocellular, or head and neck squamous cell carcinoma were enrolled in the trial. Before TCR sequencing, CD4+ T cells and CD8+ T cells from peripheral blood were sorted into separate populations. At the junction V is shortened by 6 bases and J by 9 bases, with 18 bases in between. The CDR3 numbers 14 residues from cysteine through phenylalanine. Kept here is only the CDR3 DNA, which spans 42 bases and is read in frame from base 1. According to the germline V gene, CDR1 reads MNHNS and CDR2 reads SASEGT.

Genomic DNA was isolated from the sorted cells so that the TCRbeta CDR3 region could be sequenced. TCRbeta CDR3 regions were sequenced using the immunoSEQ Assay. Imported from immuneACCESS, the table was reduced by TCRdb to in-frame sequences with V and J called. These copies leave out some clones; in studies compared against another copy, an unresolved V gene accounts for under half, and the cause of the remainder is not known. A total of about 80,000 clones appear in this sample, approximately 90% of them only once. The top ten constitute 0.69% of the sample. The data belong to a study of OX40 agonist ivuxolimab in advanced cancers. About the full investigation: Ivuxolimab was an agonistic, fully human IgG2 monoclonal antibody directed against OX40 (CD134), a costimulatory receptor. Among the roughly 50 dose-escalation patients, about 20 had hepatocellular carcinoma, roughly 15 melanoma, 9 renal cell carcinoma and 9 head and neck cancer. Prior anti-PD-1, anti-PD-L1 or anti-CTLA-4 therapy was permitted, and checkpoint inhibitors had been received by roughly 40% of dose-escalation patients. The dose-escalation cohort was about 87% male with a mean age of around 64 years, ranging from roughly 20 to 80. The purpose of peripheral TCRbeta sequencing was to test whether ivuxolimab changed TCR sequence diversity and led to clonal T-cell expansion. Intravenous ivuxolimab was administered to patients every 2 weeks at six dose levels: 0.01, 0.1, 0.3, 1.5, 3 and 10 mg/kg. The paper covers the monotherapy dose-escalation part of the phase I ivuxolimab trial, which included N ≈ 50 patients. Three dose-escalation patients achieved partial responses, one with hepatocellular carcinoma and two with cutaneous melanoma. Overall results and qualifications from the work: Antigen specificity was not determined for the clonally expanded peripheral T cells. In the 0.1-3.0 mg/kg groups, partial responders had among the lowest normalized peripheral clonal expansion, particularly in CD8+ T cells. At doses of 0.1 to 3.0 mg/kg, clonal expansion of both CD4+ and CD8+ blood T cells was observed from baseline to week 6. After ivuxolimab, expanded clones were on average more numerous among CD8+ T cells than among CD4+ T cells. Low levels of normalized T-cell clonal expansion were also seen in some patients who did not respond.

This chain is built from TRBV6-1 and TRBJ2-1, with the D assignment possibly TRBD1 or TRBD2, given 5 matching bases for each. Material: CD4+ or CD8+ T cells sorted from blood, obtained in a trial of the OX40 agonist ivuxolimab. This receptor was taken from an adult with an advanced solid tumor such as melanoma, head and neck, liver or kidney cancer. This receptor carries the CDR3 CASSPPGTRAEQFF. The nucleotide sequence is given as TGTGCCAGCAGCCCCCCCGGGACCCGGGCTGAGCAGTTCTTC.